This T cell receptor beta chain was retrieved from a study of regulatory T cells in long-lasting Graves disease. Arm-PCR of CDR3 regions with iRepertoire HTBI primers generated TCR beta libraries. One entry per CDR3 protein results from TCRdb running MiXCR on the multiplex PCR reads. The data show about 610,000 distinct CDR3 sequences, approximately 16% seen once. Documented time point: newly diagnosed GD, antithyroid drugs for less than 3 months. Generation of the TCR library employed RNA extracted from PBMCs. Per the germline V gene, CDR1 is SNHLY and CDR2 is FYNNEI. The V segment lost 4 bases and the J segment 0 bases; nucleotides outside the gene matches: 5. The CDR3 consists of 15 residues. The data were also submitted as part of a second study, on T cells in Graves' hyperthyroidism and ophthalmopathy. That study reports: Diagnostic assessment was based on clinical symptoms, serum thyroxine and TRAb, thyroid ultrasound and orbital computed tomography.

The TCR was taken from a man in his late teens or twenties with Graves disease. V is TRBV2 and J is TRBJ2-7; TRBD1 agrees at 8 bases. The sample consisted of peripheral blood mononuclear cells (PBMCs), taken at new diagnosis, from a patient treated with antithyroid drugs. CDR3 in DNA: TGTGCCAGCAGTGCTGGACAGGGCCTCTCCTACGAGCAGTACTTC. As protein: CASSAGQGLSYEQYF.